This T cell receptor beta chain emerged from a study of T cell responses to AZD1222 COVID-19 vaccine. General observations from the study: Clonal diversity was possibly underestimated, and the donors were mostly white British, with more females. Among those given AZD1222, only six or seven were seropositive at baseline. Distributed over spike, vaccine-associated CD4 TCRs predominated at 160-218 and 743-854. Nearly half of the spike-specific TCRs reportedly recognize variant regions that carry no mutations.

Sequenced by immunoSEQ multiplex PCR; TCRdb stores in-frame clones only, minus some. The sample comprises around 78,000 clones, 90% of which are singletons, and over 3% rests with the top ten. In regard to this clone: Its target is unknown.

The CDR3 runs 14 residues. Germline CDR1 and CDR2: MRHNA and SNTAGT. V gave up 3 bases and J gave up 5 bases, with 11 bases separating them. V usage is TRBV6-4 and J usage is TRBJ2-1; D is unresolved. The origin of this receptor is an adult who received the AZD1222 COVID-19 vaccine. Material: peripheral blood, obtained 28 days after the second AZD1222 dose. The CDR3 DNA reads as TGTGCCAGCAGTGAGACCGACTGGGACAATGAGCAGTTCTTC. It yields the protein CASSETDWDNEQFF.